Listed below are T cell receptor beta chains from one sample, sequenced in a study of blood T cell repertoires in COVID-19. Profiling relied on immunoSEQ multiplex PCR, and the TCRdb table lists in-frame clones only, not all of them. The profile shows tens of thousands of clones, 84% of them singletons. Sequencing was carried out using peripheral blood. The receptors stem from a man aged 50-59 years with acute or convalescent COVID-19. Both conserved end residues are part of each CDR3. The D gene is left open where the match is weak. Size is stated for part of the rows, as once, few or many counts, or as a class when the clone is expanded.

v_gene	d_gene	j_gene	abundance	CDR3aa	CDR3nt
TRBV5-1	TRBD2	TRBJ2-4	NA	CASSLGGSGSKNIQYF	TGCGCCAGCAGCTTGGGCGGGAGTGGATCCAAAAACATTCAGTACTTC
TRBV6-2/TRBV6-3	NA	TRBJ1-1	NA	CASSNHHQGRGGSTEAFF	TGTGCCAGCAGCAACCACCACCAGGGGCGCGGGGGGAGCACTGAAGCTTTCTTT
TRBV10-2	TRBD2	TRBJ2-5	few	CASRGLAGEETQYF	TGCGCCAGCAGGGGGCTAGCGGGAGAGGAGACCCAGTACTTC
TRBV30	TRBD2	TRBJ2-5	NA	CAWSYGLAGQETQYF	TGTGCCTGGAGTTATGGACTAGCGGGCCAAGAGACCCAGTACTTC
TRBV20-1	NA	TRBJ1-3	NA	CSATVINTIYF	TGCAGTGCTACGGTTATAAACACCATATATTTT
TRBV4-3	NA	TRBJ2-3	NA	CASSQDFTGSGTDTQYF	TGCGCCAGCAGCCAAGATTTTACAGGTAGTGGCACAGATACGCAGTATTTT
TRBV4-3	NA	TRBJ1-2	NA	CASSQDQRWGYTF	TGCGCCAGCAGCCAAGACCAGCGTTGGGGCTACACCTTC
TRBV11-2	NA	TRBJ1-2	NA	CASIPPGEQMSGYTF	TGTGCCAGCATCCCCCCAGGGGAGCAAATGAGTGGCTACACCTTC
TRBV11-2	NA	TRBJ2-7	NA	CASSPLTGLDEQYF	TGTGCCAGCAGCCCGCTGACAGGTCTTGACGAGCAGTACTTC
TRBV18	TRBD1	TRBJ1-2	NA	CASSPSSDRTYGYTF	TGTGCCAGCTCACCATCCTCGGACAGGACCTATGGCTACACCTTC
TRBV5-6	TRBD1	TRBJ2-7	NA	CASSWGQVGLEQYF	TGTGCCAGCAGCTGGGGACAGGTTGGGCTCGAGCAGTACTTC
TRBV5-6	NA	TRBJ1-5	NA	CASSLGTPYRGARQPQHF	TGTGCCAGCAGCCTCGGGACCCCATACCGGGGGGCAAGGCAGCCCCAGCATTTT
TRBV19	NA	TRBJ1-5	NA	CASSIVKGVGGNQPQHF	TGTGCCAGTAGTATAGTGAAGGGAGTAGGAGGCAATCAGCCCCAGCATTTT
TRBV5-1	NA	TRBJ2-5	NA	CASSRQGQETQYF	TGCGCCAGCAGTAGGCAGGGGCAAGAGACCCAGTACTTC
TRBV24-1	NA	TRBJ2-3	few	CATSAPYGVGNTQYF	TGTGCCACCAGTGCCCCTTATGGGGTCGGGAATACGCAGTATTTT
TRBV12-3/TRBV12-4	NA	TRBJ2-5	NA	CASSNLAMETQYF	TGTGCCAGCAGTAATCTAGCGATGGAGACCCAGTACTTC
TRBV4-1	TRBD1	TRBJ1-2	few	CASSLTRDRTNYGYTF	TGCGCCAGCAGTCTAACAAGGGACAGAACTAACTATGGCTACACCTTC
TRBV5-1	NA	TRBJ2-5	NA	CASSWSGTQYF	TGCGCCAGCAGCTGGAGTGGGACCCAGTACTTC
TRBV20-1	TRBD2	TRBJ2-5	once	CSASGGGGQETQYF	TGCAGTGCTAGTGGGGGGGGAGGGCAAGAGACCCAGTACTTC
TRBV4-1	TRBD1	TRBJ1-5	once	CASSQQDRGQPQHF	TGCGCCAGCAGCCAACAAGACAGGGGACAGCCCCAGCATTTT
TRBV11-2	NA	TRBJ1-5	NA	CASSLGGSQPQHF	TGTGCCAGCAGCCTCGGGGGGTCTCAGCCCCAGCATTTT
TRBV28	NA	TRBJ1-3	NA	CASSPPVLGNTIYF	TGTGCCAGCAGTCCCCCGGTCCTTGGAAACACCATATATTTT
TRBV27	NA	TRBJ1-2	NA	CASSLRQGGGYGYTF	TGTGCCAGCAGTTTACGGCAGGGAGGAGGCTATGGCTACACCTTC
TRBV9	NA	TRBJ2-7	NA	CASSLGSGGPYEQYF	TGTGCCAGCAGCTTAGGGTCGGGCGGGCCCTACGAGCAGTACTTC
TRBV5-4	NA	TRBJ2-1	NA	CASSLAGGSNEQFF	TGTGCCAGCAGCTTGGCTGGAGGGTCGAATGAGCAGTTCTTC
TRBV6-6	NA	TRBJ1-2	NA	CASSSTTGSYGYTF	TGTGCCAGCAGTTCGACAACAGGGAGCTATGGCTACACCTTC
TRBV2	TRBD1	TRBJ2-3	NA	CASIDRGLPDTQYF	TGTGCCAGCATAGACAGGGGGCTCCCAGATACGCAGTATTTT
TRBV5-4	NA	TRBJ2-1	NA	CASSLDADLSYNEQFF	TGTGCCAGCAGCTTGGATGCGGATCTCTCCTACAATGAGCAGTTCTTC
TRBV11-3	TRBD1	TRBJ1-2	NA	CASSLGGREGAATNYGYTF	TGTGCCAGCAGCTTAGGAGGACGGGAGGGGGCGGCCACTAACTATGGCTACACCTTC
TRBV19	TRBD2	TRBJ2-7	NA	CASSPGLESKQYF	TGTGCCAGTAGTCCGGGACTAGAGAGTAAGCAGTACTTC
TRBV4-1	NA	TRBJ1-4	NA	CASSQLAGTGGFNEKLFF	TGCGCCAGCAGCCAATTAGCCGGGACCGGGGGGTTTAATGAAAAACTGTTTTTT
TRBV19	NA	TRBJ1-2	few	CASSPTLGTYGYTF	TGTGCCAGTAGTCCGACTCTCGGTACCTATGGCTACACCTTC